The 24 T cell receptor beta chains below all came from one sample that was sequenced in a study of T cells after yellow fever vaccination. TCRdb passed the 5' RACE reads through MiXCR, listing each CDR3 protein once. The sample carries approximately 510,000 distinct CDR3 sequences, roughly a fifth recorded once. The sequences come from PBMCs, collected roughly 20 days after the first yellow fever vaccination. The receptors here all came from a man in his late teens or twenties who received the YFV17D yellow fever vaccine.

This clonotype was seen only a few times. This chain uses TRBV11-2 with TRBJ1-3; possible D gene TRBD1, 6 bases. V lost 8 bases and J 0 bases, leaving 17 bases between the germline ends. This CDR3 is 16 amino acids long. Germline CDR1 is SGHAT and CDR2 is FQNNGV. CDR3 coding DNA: TGTGCCAGCTCAAAAGAGGGGGGTTACTCTGGAAACACCATATATTTT. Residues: CASSKEGGYSGNTIYF.

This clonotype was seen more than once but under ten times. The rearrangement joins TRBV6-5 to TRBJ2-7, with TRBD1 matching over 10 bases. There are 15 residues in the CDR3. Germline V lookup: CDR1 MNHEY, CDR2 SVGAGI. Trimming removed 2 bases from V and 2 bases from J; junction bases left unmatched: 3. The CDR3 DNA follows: TGTGCCAGCAGTTACGGGGGGACAGGGGCCTACGAGCAGTACTTC. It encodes CASSYGGTGAYEQYF.

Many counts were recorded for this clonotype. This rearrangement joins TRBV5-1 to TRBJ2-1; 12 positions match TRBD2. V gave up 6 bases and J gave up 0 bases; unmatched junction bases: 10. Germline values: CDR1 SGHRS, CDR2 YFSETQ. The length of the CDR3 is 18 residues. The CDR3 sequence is CASKRLAGADGSYNEQFF. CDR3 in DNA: TGCGCCAGCAAGAGACTAGCGGGGGCTGATGGCTCCTACAATGAGCAGTTCTTC.

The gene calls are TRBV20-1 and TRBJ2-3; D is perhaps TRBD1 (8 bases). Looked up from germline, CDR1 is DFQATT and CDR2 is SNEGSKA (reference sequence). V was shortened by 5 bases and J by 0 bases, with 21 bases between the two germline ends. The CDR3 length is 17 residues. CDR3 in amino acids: CSAGGAGGAFSTDTQYF. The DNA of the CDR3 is TGCAGTGCTGGGGGGGCAGGGGGCGCTTTCAGCACAGATACGCAGTATTTT.

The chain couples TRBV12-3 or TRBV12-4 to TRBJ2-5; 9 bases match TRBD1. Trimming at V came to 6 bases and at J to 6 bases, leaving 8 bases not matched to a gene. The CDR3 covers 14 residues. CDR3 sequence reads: CASSTTDRGQTQYF. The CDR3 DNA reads TGTGCCAGCAGCACTACGGACAGGGGCCAGACCCAGTACTTC.

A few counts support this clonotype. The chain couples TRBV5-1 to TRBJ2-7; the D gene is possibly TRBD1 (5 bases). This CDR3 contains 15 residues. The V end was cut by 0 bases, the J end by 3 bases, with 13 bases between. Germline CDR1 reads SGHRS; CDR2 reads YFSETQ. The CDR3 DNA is TGCGCCAGCAGCTTGGTCAGCACAGGTAACTACGAGCAGTACTTC. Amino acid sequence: CASSLVSTGNYEQYF. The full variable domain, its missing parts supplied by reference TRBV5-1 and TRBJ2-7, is KAGVTQTPRYLIKTRGQQVTLSCSPISGHRSVSWYQQTPGQGLQFLFEYFSETQRNKGNFPGRFSGRQFSNSRSEMNVSTLELGDSALYLCASSLVSTGNYEQYFGPGTRLTVT.

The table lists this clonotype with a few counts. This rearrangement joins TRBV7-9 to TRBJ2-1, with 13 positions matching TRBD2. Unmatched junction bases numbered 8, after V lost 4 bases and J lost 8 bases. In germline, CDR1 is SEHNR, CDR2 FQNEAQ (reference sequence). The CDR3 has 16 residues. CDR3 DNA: TGTGCCAGCAGCTCCCTCACTAGCGGGGGGGTACATGAGCAGTTCTTC. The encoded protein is CASSSLTSGGVHEQFF.

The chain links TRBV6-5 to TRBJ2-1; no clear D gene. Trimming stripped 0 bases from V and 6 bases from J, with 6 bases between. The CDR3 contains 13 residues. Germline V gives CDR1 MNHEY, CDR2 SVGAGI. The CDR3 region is CASSYSSSNEQFF. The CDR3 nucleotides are TGTGCCAGCAGTTACTCGAGCAGCAATGAGCAGTTCTTC.

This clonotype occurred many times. The CDR3 DNA sequence: TGTGCCAGCAGCCAGGCAGGGGGCGCGGGCAATCAGCCCCAGCATTTT. This translates into CASSQAGGAGNQPQHF. This chain connects TRBV4-2 to TRBJ1-5, with 8 bases aligning to TRBD1. This CDR3 is 16 amino acids long. The junction had 6 bases not matched to a gene; V was cut back by 3 bases and J by 2 bases. Germline CDR1 is LGHNA and CDR2 is YNFKEQ.

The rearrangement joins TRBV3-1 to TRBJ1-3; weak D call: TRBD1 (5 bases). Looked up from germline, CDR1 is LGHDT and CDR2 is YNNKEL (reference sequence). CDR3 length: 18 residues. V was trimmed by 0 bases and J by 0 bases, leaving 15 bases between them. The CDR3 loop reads CASSQDPGGKSSGNTIYF. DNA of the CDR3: TGTGCCAGCAGCCAAGACCCGGGGGGGAAAAGCTCTGGAAACACCATATATTTT.

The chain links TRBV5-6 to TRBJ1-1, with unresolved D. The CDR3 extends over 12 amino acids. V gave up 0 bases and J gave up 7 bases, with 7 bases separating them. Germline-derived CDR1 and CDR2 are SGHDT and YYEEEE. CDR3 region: CASSLEEIEAFF. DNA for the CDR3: TGTGCCAGCAGCTTGGAGGAGATTGAAGCTTTCTTT.

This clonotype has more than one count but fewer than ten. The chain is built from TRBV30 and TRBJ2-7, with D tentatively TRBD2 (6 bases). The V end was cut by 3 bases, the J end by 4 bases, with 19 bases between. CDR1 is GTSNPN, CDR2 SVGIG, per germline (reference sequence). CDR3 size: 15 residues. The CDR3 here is CAWSLGGGTLYEQYF. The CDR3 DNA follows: TGTGCCTGGAGCCTAGGCGGAGGGACCCTTTACGAGCAGTACTTC.

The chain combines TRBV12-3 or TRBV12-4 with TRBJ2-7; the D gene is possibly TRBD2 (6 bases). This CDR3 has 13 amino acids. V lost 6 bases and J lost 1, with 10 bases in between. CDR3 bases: TGTGCCAGCAGCCCGGAGGGGTCCTACGAGCAGTACGTC. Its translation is CASSPEGSYEQYV.

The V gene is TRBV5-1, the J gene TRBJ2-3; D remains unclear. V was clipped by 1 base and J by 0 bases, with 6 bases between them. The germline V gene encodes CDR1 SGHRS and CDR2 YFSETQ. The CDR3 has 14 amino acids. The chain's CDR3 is CASSLFPSTDTQYF. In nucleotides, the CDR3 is TGCGCCAGCAGCTTGTTCCCCAGCACAGATACGCAGTATTTT.

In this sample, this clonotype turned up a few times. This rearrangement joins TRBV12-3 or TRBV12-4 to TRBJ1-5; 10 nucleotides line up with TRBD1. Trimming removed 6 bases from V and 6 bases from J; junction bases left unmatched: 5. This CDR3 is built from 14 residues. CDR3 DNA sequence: TGTGCCAGCAGAGCTGGACAGGGGGTTCAGCCCCAGCATTTT. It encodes CASRAGQGVQPQHF.

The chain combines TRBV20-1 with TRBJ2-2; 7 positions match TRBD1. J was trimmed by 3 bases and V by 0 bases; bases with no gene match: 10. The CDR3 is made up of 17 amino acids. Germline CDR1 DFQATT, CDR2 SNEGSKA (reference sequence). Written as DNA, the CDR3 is TGCAGTGCTAGAGAATCCGTGGGTAGGGGGCACACCGGGGAGCTGTTTTTT. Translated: CSARESVGRGHTGELFF.

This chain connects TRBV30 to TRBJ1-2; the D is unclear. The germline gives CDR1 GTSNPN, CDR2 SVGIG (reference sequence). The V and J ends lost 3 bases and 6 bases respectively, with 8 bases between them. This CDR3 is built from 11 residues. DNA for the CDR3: TGTGCCTGGAGCGAGAACGATGGCTACACCTTC. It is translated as CAWSENDGYTF.

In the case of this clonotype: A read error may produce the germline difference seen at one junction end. DNA of the CDR3: TGCGCCAGCAGGACTAGAGGCTACAATGTGCAGTTCTTC. Its protein product is CASRTRGYNVQFF. The V and J genes are TRBV10-2 and TRBJ2-1, with a tentative D call TRBD2 (6 bases). This CDR3 is built from 13 residues. CDR1 is WSHSY, CDR2 SAAADI, per germline.

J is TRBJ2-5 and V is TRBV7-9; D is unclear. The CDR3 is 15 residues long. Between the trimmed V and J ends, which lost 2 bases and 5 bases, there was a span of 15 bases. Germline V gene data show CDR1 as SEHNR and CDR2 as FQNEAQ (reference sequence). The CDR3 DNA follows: TGTGCCAGCAGCTTAACCGACGGGTTGTGGGAGACCCAGTACTTC. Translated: CASSLTDGLWETQYF.

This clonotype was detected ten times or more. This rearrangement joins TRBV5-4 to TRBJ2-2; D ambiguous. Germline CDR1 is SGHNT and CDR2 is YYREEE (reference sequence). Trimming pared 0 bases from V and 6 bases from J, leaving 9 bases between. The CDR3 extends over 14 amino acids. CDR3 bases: TGTGCCAGCAGCTTGGGTGTCAGCGCCGGGGAGCTGTTTTTT. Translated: CASSLGVSAGELFF. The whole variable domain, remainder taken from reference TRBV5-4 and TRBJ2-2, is ETGVTQSPTHLIKTRGQQVTLRCSSQSGHNTVSWYQQALGQGPQFIFQYYREEENGRGNFPPRFSGLQFPNYSSELNVNALELDDSALYLCASSLGVSAGELFFGEGSRLTVL.

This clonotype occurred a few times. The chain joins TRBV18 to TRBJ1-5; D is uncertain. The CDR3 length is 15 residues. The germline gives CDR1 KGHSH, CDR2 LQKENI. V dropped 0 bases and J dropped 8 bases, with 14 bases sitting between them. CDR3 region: CASSPPNSGREPQHF. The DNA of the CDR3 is TGTGCCAGCTCACCACCGAACTCAGGAAGGGAGCCCCAGCATTTT.

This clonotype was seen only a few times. The CDR3 DNA follows: TGCGCCAGCAGCTTGGCCGTGACCACGGGGAATGAGCAGTTCTTC. As protein: CASSLAVTTGNEQFF. The chain links TRBV5-1 to TRBJ2-1, with TRBD2 as a possible D gene (5 bases). CDR3 length: 15 residues. V shed 0 bases and J shed 7 bases, with 14 bases lying between them. Germline V gives CDR1 SGHRS, CDR2 YFSETQ.

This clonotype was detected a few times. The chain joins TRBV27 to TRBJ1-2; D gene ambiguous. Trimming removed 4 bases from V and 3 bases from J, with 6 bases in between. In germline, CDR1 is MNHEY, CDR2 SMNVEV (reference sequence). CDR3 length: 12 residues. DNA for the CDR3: TGTGCCAGCAGTTCCGGGTACTATGGCTACACCTTC. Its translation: CASSSGYYGYTF.

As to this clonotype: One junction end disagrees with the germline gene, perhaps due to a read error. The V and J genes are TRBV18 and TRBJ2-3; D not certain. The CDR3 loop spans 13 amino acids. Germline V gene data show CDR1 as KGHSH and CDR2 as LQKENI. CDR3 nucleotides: TGTGCCAGCCCACCTGATCGCCAAGATACGCAGTATTTT. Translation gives CASPPDRQDTQYF.